These 4 T cell receptor beta chains were sequenced from one sample in a study of blood T cell repertoires in COVID-19. TCRdb keeps only in-frame clones here, not all; method: immunoSEQ multiplex PCR. Of around 46,000 clones listed, 77% are singletons. Sample: peripheral blood. These receptors were obtained from a human donor with active or convalescent COVID-19. The donor label of this sample is uncertain.

The gene calls are TRBV9 and TRBJ1-2; 7 bases map to TRBD1. The CDR3 spans 13 residues. Germline V CDR1 and CDR2: SGDLS, YYNGEE. V lost 4 bases and J lost 4; bases outside the gene matches: 4. The CDR3 loop is CASSPRDSYGYTF. In DNA form, the CDR3 reads TGTGCCAGCAGCCCAAGGGACAGCTATGGCTACACCTTC.

Only a few counts were recorded for this clone. The genes are TRBV12-3 or TRBV12-4 and TRBJ1-5; D ambiguous. This CDR3 contains 12 residues. V lost 3 bases to trimming and J lost 7 bases, with 7 bases between them. Here the CDR3 DNA reads TGTGCCAGCAGTTTCAGTATGCAGCCCCAGCATTTT. Its protein is CASSFSMQPQHF.

The chain employs TRBV19 and TRBJ2-5, with TRBD1 identical over 7 bases. Germline V lookup: CDR1 LNHDA, CDR2 SQIVND (reference sequence). CDR3 length: 13 amino acids. Germline trimming cut 7 bases from V and 3 bases from J; bases unmatched to any gene: 5. Here the CDR3 DNA reads TGTGCCAGTAAGCGAGGGGGCGAAGAGACCCAGTACTTC. It specifies CASKRGGEETQYF.

This clone was found once. The rearrangement joins TRBV7-2 to TRBJ1-4; D not certain. The CDR3 extends over 15 amino acids. V lost 2 bases to trimming and J lost 0 bases, with 7 bases between them. From germline, CDR1 is SGHTA and CDR2 FQGNSA. CDR3 nucleotide sequence: TGTGCCAGCAGCTTAAACAGAGCAACTAATGAAAAACTGTTTTTT. Protein product: CASSLNRATNEKLFF.